The text below deals with one TCR beta chain. Its antigen has not been determined. A junction end diverges from the germline sequence, so it may reflect a read error. Per the germline V gene, SGHTA is the CDR1 and FQGTGA is the CDR2. Its CDR3 holds 15 amino acids, cysteine through phenylalanine. CDR3 DNA is the only sequence kept; it has 45 bases, read in frame from the first base. The sample originates from a study of T cell repertoires in breast cancer listed by TCRdb under 2016. About the study as a whole: Tumors, lymph nodes and peripheral blood lymphocytes from breast cancer patients were profiled in the study, along with peripheral blood from healthy control donors. ER+/PR+ status was present in the majority of the 21 patient tumors that were analyzed for shared TCRs. The controls were nine healthy donors whose age range was similar to that of the patients. On average, sequencing produced roughly 500,000 sequences per sample and roughly 9.4 reads per input cell. Given the low mutational burden of breast cancer and the rarity of common mutations in breast cancer, it was reasoned that TCRs shared between breast cancer patients would target shared antigens. Tumors and tumor-involved lymph nodes were minced, digested with Liberase and DNase, and then passed through 70-um and 40-um filters. Tumor-free lymph nodes were processed without enzymatic digestion, and blood samples were separated by Ficoll.

To prepare the library, emulsion pairing was applied. A second nested PCR with blocking oligos suppressed unpaired genes, then a third nested PCR added Illumina adaptors and barcodes. Each master mix for emulsion RT-PCR held about 4,500-260,000 T cells along with C-region, Stepout and V-region primers. The emulsions were generated using the Micellula Emulsion and Purification Kit, and the RT-PCR was run with Qiagen OneStep RT-PCR reagents. Pooled libraries were sequenced with paired-end 2 x 250 reads on an Illumina MiSeq. From the authors' description of their analysis: Read pairs were joined in Galaxy and clipped at the engineered overlap into separate alpha and beta files; unclipped reads were discarded. Alpha-beta pairs were assigned using CompleteTCR, a MiTCR-based pipeline in which chains sharing read cluster identifiers are linked by an R script. TCR sequences observed only once, about 1-3.2%, were removed as potential sequencing errors. TCRdb applied fastp at Q25 and MiXCR to the public reads, then kept only in-frame beta chains. Duplicate CDR3 protein sequences are folded into a single record with the most common DNA and genes. For this entry, the V and J calls and clone size follow TCRdb and not the study's own pipeline. Across this sample there are under 150 distinct CDR3 sequences, with around 33% seen only once. The ten biggest clones cover just over 99% of the sample.

What the work shows at the level of the full study, not this receptor alone: Discarding singleton TCRs and sampling only part of each tumor may have missed genuine antitumor clones. Shared TCRs showed TRBV7 predominance, possibly reflecting tumor recognition or mispriming bias from eight TRBV7 primers. Tumor-involved sentinel lymph nodes shared about fourfold more TCRs with matched tumor repertoires than tumor-free nodes (about 7.7% versus 2%). Shared TCRs were encoded by various nucleotide sequences, which suggests selection and expansion based on antigen. Around 18 TCR pairs were shared across seven or more patient tumors and were rarely found in control blood, which suggests possible tumor specificity. Emulsion RT-PCR was regarded as qualitative rather than quantitative, because clone recovery was skewed by transcript abundance and primer differences.

The study used an expanded emulsion RT-PCR method with primers for all TCR V genes to analyze paired alpha-beta TCRs of CD8+ T cells. CD8+ T cells were isolated with a CD8 positive selection kit and were then incubated overnight in about 9 IU/mL IL-2 prior to emulsion RT-PCR. The sequence derives from a pool of human donors with breast cancer or a healthy control (not recorded which). The sequenced material came from CD8+ T cells. The chain is made from TRBV7-3 and TRBJ1-1; TRBD1 agrees with 9 junctional bases. The nucleotide sequence reads TGTGACAGCAGCTTGACAGGGGGTATGAACAGTGAGGCTTTCTTT. It codes for CDSSLTGGMNSEAFF.